In this sample, the clone carrying this TCR beta chain turned up many times. CDR3 size: 15 residues. V gave up 4 bases and J gave up 2 bases, with 14 bases separating them. The germline gives CDR1 SGHKS, CDR2 YYEKEE (reference sequence). This entry belongs to a study of T-cell reconstitution after alpha-beta-depleted transplantation in children. Preparation of the TCRbeta library used unique molecular identifiers. TCRdb re-called the PCR reads with MiXCR, one entry per CDR3 protein. The data contain fewer than 400,000 distinct CDR3 sequences, around 20% of them singletons. The sample was PBMCs, mostly from graft donor cells, taken 180 days after TCRalphabeta/CD19-depleted stem cell transplant. The V gene is TRBV5-5, the J gene TRBJ2-3, with a weak D call TRBD1 (6 bases). The clonotype was recovered from a male patient aged 10 to 17 who had a stem cell transplant for acute lymphoblastic leukemia, so the T cells may come from the graft donor. CDR3 loop: CASSPGQGHTDTQYF. The CDR3 DNA follows: TGTGCCAGCAGCCCCGGCCAGGGGCACACAGATACGCAGTATTTT.